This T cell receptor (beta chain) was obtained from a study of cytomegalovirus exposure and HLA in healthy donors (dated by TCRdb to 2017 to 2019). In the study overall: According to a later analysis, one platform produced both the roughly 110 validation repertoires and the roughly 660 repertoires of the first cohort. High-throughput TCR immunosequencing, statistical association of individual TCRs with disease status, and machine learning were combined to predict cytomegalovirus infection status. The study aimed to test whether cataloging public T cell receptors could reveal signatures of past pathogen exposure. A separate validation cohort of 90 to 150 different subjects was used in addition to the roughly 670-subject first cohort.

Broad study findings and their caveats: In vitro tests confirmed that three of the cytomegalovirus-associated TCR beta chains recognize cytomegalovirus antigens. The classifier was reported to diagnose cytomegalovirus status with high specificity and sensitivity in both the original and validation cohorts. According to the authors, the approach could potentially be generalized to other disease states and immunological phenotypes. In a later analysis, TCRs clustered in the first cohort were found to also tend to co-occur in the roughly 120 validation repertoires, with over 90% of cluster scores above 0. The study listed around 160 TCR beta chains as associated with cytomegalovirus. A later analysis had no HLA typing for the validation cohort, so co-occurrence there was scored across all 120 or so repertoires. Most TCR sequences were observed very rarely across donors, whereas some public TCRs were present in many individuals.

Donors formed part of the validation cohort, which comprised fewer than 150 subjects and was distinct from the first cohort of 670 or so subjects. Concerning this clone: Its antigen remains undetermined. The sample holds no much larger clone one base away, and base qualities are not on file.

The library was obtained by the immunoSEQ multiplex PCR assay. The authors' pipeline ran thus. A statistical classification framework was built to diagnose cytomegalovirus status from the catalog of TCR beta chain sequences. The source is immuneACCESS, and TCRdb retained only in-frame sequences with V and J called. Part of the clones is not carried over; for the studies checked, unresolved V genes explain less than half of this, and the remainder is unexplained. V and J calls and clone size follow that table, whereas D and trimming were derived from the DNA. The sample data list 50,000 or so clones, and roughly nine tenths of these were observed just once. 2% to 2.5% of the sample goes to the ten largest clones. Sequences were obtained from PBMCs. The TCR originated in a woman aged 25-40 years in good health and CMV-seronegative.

The nucleotide sequence reads as follows: TGTGCCAGCACCGACAGCGTTGCTGGAAACACCATATATTTT. Protein translation: CASTDSVAGNTIYF. The V and J segments used are TRBV7-2 and TRBJ1-3; TRBD1 might be the D gene, on 5 matching bases. The CDR3, cysteine through phenylalanine, is 14 amino acids long. Of the read, only the CDR3 DNA is kept; its 42 bases are in frame from base 1. CDR1 SGHTA and CDR2 FQGNSA are derived from the germline V gene. V was cut back by 7 bases and J by 2 bases, leaving a gap of 12 bases between them.